These T cell receptor beta chains were read from a single sample in a study of CD8 T cells in ankylosing spondylitis. TCRdb ran MiXCR on the 5' RACE reads and lists one entry per CDR3 protein. The sample carries 200,000 or so distinct CDR3 sequences, roughly 18% recorded once. Sequences were obtained from blood, either unsorted or a sorted T cell fraction (not recorded which). The receptors originated from a male donor under 35 with ankylosing spondylitis or in good health (not recorded which). CDR3s include the opening cysteine and the closing phenylalanine or tryptophan. A D gene is named only where the DNA matches it firmly. The size entry is marked missing in some rows and otherwise reads once, few, many or a size class.

TRBJ2-1	TRBV10-3	-	many	CATEVAKNEQFF	TGTGCCACCGAGGTAGCTAAGAATGAGCAGTTCTTC
TRBJ2-5	TRBV7-9	-	many	CASRRGGGETQYF	TGTGCCAGCAGACGGGGTGGAGGAGAGACCCAGTACTTC
TRBJ2-5	TRBV20-1	TRBD1	many	CSAVTGTEQETQYF	TGCAGTGCCGTCACCGGGACAGAACAAGAGACCCAGTACTTC
TRBJ1-4	TRBV7-8	-	many	CASSLALGRTNEKLFF	TGTGCCAGCAGCTTAGCGTTGGGGAGGACTAATGAAAAACTGTTTTTT
TRBJ1-5	TRBV12-3/TRBV12-4	-	many	CASSLISGVQPQHF	TGTGCCAGCAGTTTGATTTCTGGTGTTCAGCCCCAGCATTTT
TRBJ2-2	TRBV11-3	-	many	CASSPTGTSGEFVTGELFF	TGTGCCAGCAGCCCGACAGGGACGAGCGGGGAATTCGTGACCGGGGAGCTGTTTTTT
TRBJ2-5	TRBV20-1	-	few	CSAKDLQETQYF	TGCAGTGCTAAGGACCTCCAAGAGACCCAGTACTTC
TRBJ2-1	TRBV28	-	many	CASRSTGSQQNEQFF	TGTGCCAGCAGATCTACAGGGTCCCAACAGAATGAGCAGTTCTTC
TRBJ2-7	TRBV6-2/TRBV6-3	TRBD2	many	CASSSLGAKAGVAYEQYF	TGTGCCAGCAGTTCCCTAGGCGCTAAAGCGGGAGTGGCCTACGAGCAGTACTTC
TRBJ1-6	TRBV7-9	-	-	CASSLGTVVSPLHF	TGTGCCAGCAGCCTTGGTACGGTGGTATCACCCCTCCACTTT
TRBJ2-7	TRBV20-1	TRBD1	few	CSARDFGQGNPEQYF	TGCAGTGCTAGAGATTTCGGACAGGGTAATCCCGAGCAGTACTTC
TRBJ2-1	TRBV24-1	-	many	CATSDSLLGSSYNEQFF	TGTGCCACCAGTGATTCCCTTCTGGGGAGCTCCTACAATGAGCAGTTCTTC
TRBJ2-2	TRBV12-3/TRBV12-4	TRBD1	many	CASSMDRGELFF	TGTGCCAGCAGTATGGACAGGGGCGAGCTGTTTTTT
TRBJ2-1	TRBV20-1	TRBD1	many	CSARDTRQGDNEQFF	TGCAGTGCTAGAGATACAAGACAGGGAGACAATGAGCAGTTCTTC
TRBJ1-4	TRBV4-2	TRBD1	many	CASSQSGDRNEKLFF	TGTGCCAGCAGCCAGTCGGGGGACAGAAATGAAAAACTGTTTTTT
TRBJ2-3	TRBV7-9	TRBD1	many	CASSNRDRNTDTQYF	TGTGCCAGCAGTAACCGGGACAGGAACACAGATACGCAGTATTTT
TRBJ2-7	TRBV29-1	TRBD2	-	CSVGSVLTSGRPSYEQYF	TGCAGCGTCGGAAGTGTCCTGACTAGCGGGAGACCCTCCTACGAGCAGTACTTC